Presented here are 23 T cell receptor beta chains from one specimen sequenced in a study of T cell responses to AZD1222 COVID-19 vaccine. The method was immunoSEQ multiplex PCR; TCRdb's version includes in-frame clones alone and lacks a portion of them. The profile shows fewer than 110,000 clones, 70% to 90% of them singletons. This material consisted of peripheral blood, taken 28 days after the second AZD1222 dose. The source of these receptors is an adult who received the AZD1222 COVID-19 vaccine.

CDR3 nucleotide sequence: TGCGCCAGCAGCCAAGATGGCGCTAGCGGGGGGGCCGTGCGGTTCTTC. The encoded protein is CASSQDGASGGAVRFF. This chain links TRBV4-1 with TRBJ2-1; 12 positions match TRBD2. Germline V CDR1 and CDR2: MGHRA, YSYEKL. J lost 15 bases, V lost 0 bases, and 12 bases had no gene match. This CDR3 is 16 amino acids long.

This clone was detected only once. The rearrangement uses TRBV3-1 (or the pseudogene TRBV3-2) and TRBJ2-7; D ambiguous. Germline V gene lookup returns CDR1 LGHDT and CDR2 YNNKEL (reference sequence). The CDR3 runs to 16 residues. Trimming took 1 base from V and 0 from J, leaving 13 bases between them. The CDR3 DNA sequence: TGTGCCAGCAGCCAAGGCATTACGTCGAGCTCCTACGAGCAGTACTTC. Translating it yields CASSQGITSSSYEQYF.

The genes are TRBV10-3 and TRBJ2-3; D unresolved. Deletions cut 5 bases from V and 0 bases from J, with 9 bases between. The CDR3 consists of 14 residues. The V gene's germline CDR1 is ENHRY and CDR2 SYGVKD. CDR3: CAISSDTSTDTQYF. CDR3 bases: TGTGCCATCAGTTCTGACACAAGCACAGATACGCAGTATTTT.

The chain is built from TRBV7-2 and TRBJ1-1; D not certain. The CDR3 spans 16 residues. The germline gives CDR1 SGHTA, CDR2 FQGNSA. V was trimmed by 3 bases and J by 0 bases, leaving 14 bases between them. The CDR3 DNA sequence: TGTGCCAGCAGCTTCACCAGCCTACCCATGAACACTGAAGCTTTCTTT. Encoded protein: CASSFTSLPMNTEAFF.

V gene TRBV18 combines with J gene TRBJ1-2; D is possibly TRBD1 (5 bases). Germline assignment: CDR1 KGHSH and CDR2 LQKENI. The ends were cut back, 4 bases at V and 7 bases at J, with 19 bases in the middle. The CDR3 runs 15 residues. CDR3 sequence (DNA): TGTGCCAGCTCACGGGACGCCCTCCAGGAGGGTGGCTACACCTTC. This translates into CASSRDALQEGGYTF.

The rearrangement uses TRBV10-2 and TRBJ2-2, with D uncertain. From germline, CDR1 is WSHSY and CDR2 SAAADI. The CDR3 covers 13 residues. V was shortened by 5 bases and J by 2 bases, with 6 bases between the two germline ends. The CDR3 protein is CASSYVNTGELFF. The CDR3 DNA sequence: TGCGCCAGCAGTTACGTTAACACCGGGGAGCTGTTTTTT.

This clone was detected only once. The chain has TRBV27 and TRBJ2-3; TRBD1 matches at 7 bases. Germline V CDR1 and CDR2: MNHEY, SMNVEV (reference sequence). Trimming cost V 2 bases and J 4 bases; bases outside gene matches: 6. The CDR3 covers 15 residues. The CDR3, as DNA: TGTGCCAGCAGTTTAGCGACAGGGCTCTCAGATACGCAGTATTTT. It codes for CASSLATGLSDTQYF.

The J gene is TRBJ2-5, the V gene TRBV3-1 (or the pseudogene TRBV3-2); 9 bases map to TRBD2. Germline CDR1 LGHDT, CDR2 YNNKEL (reference sequence). V lost 4 bases and J lost 5; bases outside the gene matches: 17. CDR3 length: 18 amino acids. CDR3 sequence (DNA): TGTGCCAGCAGCCCCGGGGAGCGGGGGGCAAACTTCTTGGAGACCCAGTACTTC. It codes for CASSPGERGANFLETQYF.

The chain carries TRBV2 and TRBJ1-6, with D unresolved. Germline assignment: CDR1 SNHLY and CDR2 FYNNEI. Trimming removed 6 bases at V and 11 bases at J, with 14 bases between. CDR3 length: 13 amino acids. CDR3 DNA sequence: TGTGCCAGCAGGCCCGGGGAAATGGCACCCCTCCACTTT. Translating it yields CASRPGEMAPLHF.

This rearrangement joins TRBV27 to TRBJ1-1, with 8 bases matching TRBD1. V gave up 8 bases and J gave up 6 bases; unmatched junction bases: 14. Germline V lookup: CDR1 MNHEY, CDR2 SMNVEV (reference sequence). This CDR3 spans 15 amino acids. DNA of the CDR3: TGTGCCAGCTTCCCCCCAGGGGACAGGTATTCTGAAGCTTTCTTT. Protein product: CASFPPGDRYSEAFF.

The chain's CDR3 is CASSERERQPQHF. As DNA, the CDR3 is TGTGCCAGCAGTGAAAGGGAGAGGCAGCCCCAGCATTTT. The rearrangement links TRBV6-1 to TRBJ1-5; no definite D call. The CDR3 is made up of 13 amino acids. The V and J ends lost 2 bases and 7 bases respectively, with 9 bases between them. Germline CDR1 is MNHNS and CDR2 is SASEGT.

The gene calls are TRBV28 and TRBJ1-1; D perhaps matches TRBD1 (5 bases). This CDR3 is built from 15 residues. Germline values: CDR1 MDHEN, CDR2 SYDVKM. V was trimmed by 3 bases and J by 3 bases, leaving 14 bases between them. The CDR3 DNA reads as TGTGCCAGCAGTTTGGCCGGGGGGTGGGACACTGAAGCTTTCTTT. Its translation: CASSLAGGWDTEAFF.

The chain joins TRBV6-5 to TRBJ1-2; 10 bases fit TRBD1. With V trimmed by 2 bases and J by 8 bases, 5 bases remained unmatched. This CDR3 spans 14 amino acids. Germline CDR1 MNHEY, CDR2 SVGAGI. The CDR3 DNA sequence: TGTGCCAGCAGTTACGGACAGGGGGGGTTCGGCTACACCTTC. This sequence encodes CASSYGQGGFGYTF.

This clone was counted only a few times. This chain connects TRBV2 to TRBJ2-3, with TRBD1 matching 8 bases. From germline, CDR1 is SNHLY and CDR2 FYNNEI. Trimming cost V 5 bases and J 1 base; bases outside gene matches: 5. The CDR3 runs to 15 residues. CDR3 nucleotides: TGTGCCAGCAGTTTAGGACAGGGCGGCACAGATACGCAGTATTTT. Protein product: CASSLGQGGTDTQYF.

This clone showed up just once. The chain combines TRBV27 with TRBJ1-1, with 8 bases identical to TRBD1. The length of the CDR3 is 14 residues. Germline CDR1 MNHEY, CDR2 SMNVEV (reference sequence). The J segment lost 1 base and the V segment lost 6 bases, leaving 4 bases of the junction unmatched. The CDR3 loop reads CASRVQGGNTEAFF. The CDR3 coding sequence is TGTGCCAGCAGGGTACAGGGGGGGAACACTGAAGCTTTCTTT.

For this clone: Compared with germline, one end of the junction differs, possibly owing to a read error. The chain is built from TRBV28 and TRBJ1-5, with D maybe TRBD1 (5 bases). In germline, CDR1 is MDHEN, CDR2 SYDVKM. The CDR3 has 13 amino acids. As DNA, the CDR3 is TGTGCCAGCAGTTTTGGAATTGAGGGACGTAGGGGCTTT. Its protein product is CASSFGIEGRRGF.

The V call is TRBV9, the J call TRBJ2-1; maybe TRBD2 (5 bases). Germline CDR1 is SGDLS and CDR2 is YYNGEE. This CDR3 is 15 amino acids long. V was cut by 4 bases and J by 1 base, with 12 bases left in between. The CDR3 sequence: CASSPPPGSYNEQFF. The CDR3 nucleotides are TGTGCCAGCAGCCCTCCCCCGGGGTCCTACAATGAGCAGTTCTTC.

The J gene is TRBJ1-5, the V gene TRBV4-3; D perhaps matches TRBD1 (5 bases). The CDR3 extends over 14 amino acids. The V gene lost 2 bases and the J gene lost 6 bases, with 11 bases spanning the gap. The germline V gene encodes CDR1 LGHNA and CDR2 YSLEER. CDR3 sequence (DNA): TGCGCCAGCAGCCAACAGCGGGGGGGTCAGCCCCAGCATTTT. Its protein product is CASSQQRGGQPQHF.

About this clone: A junction boundary mismatches the germline segment, possibly from a read error. The chain uses TRBV7-6 and TRBJ1-1, with 7 bases aligning to TRBD1. Germline-derived CDR1 and CDR2 are SGHVS and FNYEAQ. This CDR3 has 14 residues. CDR3 region: CASSSGTVNPEAFF. Written as DNA, the CDR3 is TGTGCCAGCAGCTCCGGGACAGTGAACCCTGAAGCTTTCTTT.

The chain carries TRBV5-6 and TRBJ2-5; no reliable D call. The germline V gene encodes CDR1 SGHDT and CDR2 YYEEEE. Trimming shortened V by 4 bases and J by 1 base, and 14 bases separated the two germline ends. The CDR3 runs 15 residues. The CDR3 region is CASSQTPSFQETQYF. As DNA, the CDR3 is TGTGCCAGCAGCCAAACGCCGAGCTTCCAAGAGACCCAGTACTTC.

This chain uses TRBV28 with TRBJ2-3; D gene unclear. The V gene's germline CDR1 is MDHEN and CDR2 SYDVKM. Trimming pared 6 bases from V and 3 bases from J, leaving 19 bases between. The CDR3 length is 16 residues. CDR3 nucleotide sequence: TGTGCCAGCAGGGGGATTCTTAGCAGTTCGACAGATACGCAGTATTTT. It specifies CASRGILSSSTDTQYF.

This chain uses TRBV6-5 with TRBJ2-7; D is ambiguous. The CDR3 sequence is 12 residues long. Germline lookup yields CDR1 MNHEY and CDR2 SVGAGI. The V end was cut by 2 bases, the J end by 3 bases, with 5 bases between. DNA of the CDR3: TGTGCCAGCAGTTACCCAGGCTACGAGCAGTACTTC. It encodes CASSYPGYEQYF.

The chain recombines TRBV5-1 with TRBJ1-4, with unresolved D. Trimming cost V 0 bases and J 8 bases, with 20 bases left between them. CDR1 is SGHRS and CDR2 is YFSETQ in the germline V gene. CDR3 length: 17 residues. The CDR3 here is CASSLAGWAVGGEKLFF. The CDR3 DNA reads TGCGCCAGCAGCTTGGCCGGTTGGGCGGTAGGAGGAGAAAAACTGTTTTTT.